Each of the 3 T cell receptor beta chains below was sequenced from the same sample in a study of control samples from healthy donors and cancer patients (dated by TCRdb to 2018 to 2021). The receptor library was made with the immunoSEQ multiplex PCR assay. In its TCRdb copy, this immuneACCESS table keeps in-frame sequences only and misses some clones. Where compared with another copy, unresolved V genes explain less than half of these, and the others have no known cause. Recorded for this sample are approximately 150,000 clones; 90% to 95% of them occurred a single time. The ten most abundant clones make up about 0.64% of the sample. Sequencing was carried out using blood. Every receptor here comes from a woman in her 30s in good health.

CDR3 amino acids: CASSQNGAGATDTQYF. For the CDR3, the DNA is TGTGCCAGCAGCCAAAACGGGGCGGGAGCCACAGATACGCAGTATTTT. The J gene is TRBJ2-3, the V gene TRBV3-1 (or the pseudogene TRBV3-2); 7 bases fit TRBD2. The ends lost 2 bases at V and 2 bases at J; junction bases unmatched: 7. Germline V gene sequence: CDR1 LGHDT, CDR2 YNNKEL (reference sequence). This CDR3 is 16 amino acids long.

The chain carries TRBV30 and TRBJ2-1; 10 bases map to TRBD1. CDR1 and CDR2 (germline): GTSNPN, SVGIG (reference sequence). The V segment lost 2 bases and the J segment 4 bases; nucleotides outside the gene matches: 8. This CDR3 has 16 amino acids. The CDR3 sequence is CAWSLVGTGAYNEQFF. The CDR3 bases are TGTGCCTGGAGTTTGGTTGGGACAGGGGCATACAATGAGCAGTTCTTC.

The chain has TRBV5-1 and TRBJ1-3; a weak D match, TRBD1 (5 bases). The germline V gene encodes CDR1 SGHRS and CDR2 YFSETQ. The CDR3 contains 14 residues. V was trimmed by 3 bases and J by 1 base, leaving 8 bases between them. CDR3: CASSSTVSGNTIYF. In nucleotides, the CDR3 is TGCGCCAGCAGCTCGACAGTTTCTGGAAACACCATATATTTT.